Below, 31 T cell receptor beta chains from the same sample are listed, as sequenced in a study of cytomegalovirus exposure and HLA in healthy donors. With 60 Vbeta and 13 Jbeta primers, the PCR was carried out. Data came from immunoSEQ multiplex PCR; TCRdb stores just in-frame clones and leaves some out. This sample has 100,000 or so clones, with 60% to 70% found just once. The source material was PBMCs. The receptor source for this set is a man younger than 45 in good health and CMV-seropositive.

A remark on this clone: Other DNA sequences of this sample code for an identical CDR3. The chain has TRBV21-1 and TRBJ2-7; no check of the table's D call, TRBD1, against the DNA was made. TRBV21-1 represents a pseudogene. This CDR3 region has 14 residues. The CDR3 DNA is TGTGCCAGCACGGGCAGGGGACAACACTACGAGCAGTACTTC. Translated, it gives CASTGRGQHYEQYF.

The sample holds a few counts of this clone. The chain links TRBV5-1 to TRBJ2-7; TRBD1 aligns across 8 bases. Germline V CDR1 and CDR2: SGHRS, YFSETQ. The CDR3 is 15 amino acids. V was pared by 0 bases and J by 4 bases, with 6 bases of the junction left unmatched. CDR3 sequence (DNA): TGCGCCAGCAGCTTGGGGACAGGGCCCGCTTACGAGCAGTACTTC. Residues: CASSLGTGPAYEQYF.

The chain has TRBV7-8 and TRBJ1-2, with D perhaps TRBD1 (6 bases). The germline CDR1 and CDR2 sequences are SGHVS and FQNEAQ. The germline V and J ends were trimmed by 2 bases and 4 bases, with 11 bases remaining between them. The CDR3 is 14 residues long. CDR3 in amino acids: CASSLRDISYGYTF. The CDR3 DNA follows: TGTGCCAGCAGCTTACGGGACATTAGCTATGGCTACACCTTC. Drawing the rest from reference TRBV7-8 and TRBJ1-2, the complete variable domain is GAGVSQSPRYKVAKRGQDVALRCDPISGHVSLFWYQQALGQGPEFLTYFQNEAQLDKSGLPSDRFFAERPEGSVSTLKIQRTQQEDSAVYLCASSLRDISYGYTFGSGTRLTVV.

This clone has just a few counts. This chain connects TRBV5-4 to TRBJ2-2; weak D call: TRBD1 (6 bases). The CDR3 is 15 amino acids. With 3 bases removed from V and 5 bases from J, the gap between germline ends came to 14 bases. Germline V gene sequence: CDR1 SGHNT, CDR2 YYREEE (reference sequence). DNA of the CDR3: TGTGCCAGCAGCTCTGCAAAGGACAGAACCGGGGAGCTGTTTTTT. Translation: CASSSAKDRTGELFF.

The chain is built from TRBV4-1 and TRBJ2-1; 8 nucleotides line up with TRBD2. In germline, CDR1 is MGHRA, CDR2 YSYEKL. J gave up 2 bases and V 4 bases, and 10 bases lay outside the gene matches. The CDR3 is 17 residues long. CDR3 DNA sequence: TGCGCCAGCAGCCGAAACCTTGGCGGGGGGCCCTACAATGAGCAGTTCTTC. Its protein product is CASSRNLGGGPYNEQFF.

The chain recombines TRBV7-5 with TRBJ1-2; the table calls TRBD1, which could not be checked here. TRBV7-5 is labeled a pseudogene. The CDR3 length is 14 residues. Written as DNA, the CDR3 is TGTGCCAGAAGCTTAGTGGCCCGCCTCTATGGCTACACCTTC. Its protein product is CARSLVARLYGYTF.

This chain connects TRBV5-1 to TRBJ1-6; D is ambiguous. The CDR3 contains 14 residues. Trimming pared 3 bases from V and 6 bases from J, leaving 10 bases between. Per germline, CDR1 SGHRS and CDR2 YFSETQ. Written as DNA, the CDR3 is TGCGCCAGCAGCTCCGGGGATTCTAATTCACCCCTCCACTTT. It specifies CASSSGDSNSPLHF.

The chain combines TRBV7-8 with TRBJ2-3; 7 bases line up with TRBD2. With 5 bases clipped from V and 1 base from J, the junction kept 3 bases outside the gene matches. Germline CDR1 and CDR2: SGHVS and FQNEAQ. The CDR3 has 14 amino acids. The CDR3 DNA reads TGTGCCAGCAGCCACCGGGGGGGCACAGATACGCAGTATTTT. It specifies CASSHRGGTDTQYF.

V and J are TRBV28 and TRBJ2-7; perhaps TRBD1 as D (6 bases). The germline gives CDR1 MDHEN, CDR2 SYDVKM. The CDR3 is made up of 14 amino acids. Trimming took 6 bases from V and 0 from J, leaving 12 bases between them. This chain's CDR3 is CASSPGTLSYEQYF. DNA for the CDR3: TGTGCCAGCAGCCCCGGGACACTCTCCTACGAGCAGTACTTC. The entire variable domain, with the rest obtained from reference TRBV28 and TRBJ2-7, is as follows: DVKVTQSSRYLVKRTGEKVFLECVQDMDHENMFWYRQDPGLGLRLIYFSYDVKMKEKGDIPEGYSVSREKKERFSLILESASTNQTSMYLCASSPGTLSYEQYFGPGTRLTVT.

This clone was observed a few times. The chain has TRBV13 and TRBJ1-2, with D unresolved. Per germline, CDR1 PRHDT and CDR2 FYEKMQ (reference sequence). The CDR3 is 14 amino acids. The germline V and J ends were trimmed by 1 base and 5 bases, with 11 bases remaining between them. CDR3 nucleotide sequence: TGTGCCAGCAGCTTAGAACGCCAGACTTATGGCTACACCTTC. Its protein product is CASSLERQTYGYTF. The variable domain in full, completed from reference TRBV13 and TRBJ1-2, reads AAGVIQSPRHLIKEKRETATLKCYPIPRHDTVYWYQQGPGQDPQFLISFYEKMQSDKGSIPDRFSAQQFSDYHSELNMSSLELGDSALYFCASSLERQTYGYTFGSGTRLTVV.

The CDR3 loop is CASSIAGLAGELFF. In DNA form, the CDR3 reads TGTGCCAGTAGTATTGCTGGGCTTGCCGGGGAGCTGTTTTTT. V usage is TRBV19 and J usage is TRBJ2-2; D unclear. The ends were cut back, 3 bases at V and 6 bases at J, with 11 bases in the middle. Germline V gene lookup returns CDR1 LNHDA and CDR2 SQIVND (reference sequence). This CDR3 spans 14 amino acids.

This chain connects TRBV2 to TRBJ1-5; 7 bases map to TRBD1. From germline, CDR1 is SNHLY and CDR2 FYNNEI. V dropped 4 bases and J dropped 4; count of bases not matched to a gene: 4. The CDR3 spans 14 residues. CDR3 bases: TGTGCCAGCAGTGGACAGGGTGAGAATCAGCCCCAGCATTTT. It is translated as CASSGQGENQPQHF. The variable domain in full, with the rest retrieved from reference TRBV2 and TRBJ1-5, is EPEVTQTPSHQVTQMGQEVILRCVPISNHLYFYWYRQILGQKVEFLVSFYNNEISEKSEIFDDQFSVERPDGSNFTLKIRSTKLEDSAMYFCASSGQGENQPQHFGDGTRLSIL.

This clone appeared a single time. The gene calls are TRBV19 and TRBJ1-5; no clear D gene. V lost 1 base and J lost 0, with 7 bases in between. Germline assignment: CDR1 LNHDA and CDR2 SQIVND (reference sequence). This CDR3 contains 15 residues. In DNA form, the CDR3 reads TGTGCCAGTAGTATAGGAGGGAATAGCAATCAGCCCCAGCATTTT. Amino acid sequence: CASSIGGNSNQPQHF.

This clone occurred a few times. V and J are TRBV19 and TRBJ1-1; D is undetermined. The V end lost 4 bases, the J end lost 4 bases, and 10 bases lay between the germline ends. The CDR3 sequence is 13 residues long. Per the germline V gene, CDR1 is LNHDA and CDR2 is SQIVND (reference sequence). The chain's CDR3 is CASSTAATTEAFF. CDR3 nucleotide sequence: TGTGCCAGTAGTACGGCGGCAACCACTGAAGCTTTCTTT.

This clone was found a few times. The gene calls are TRBV6-5 and TRBJ1-1, with a possible D match to TRBD1 (6 bases). The germline V gene has CDR1 MNHEY and CDR2 SVGAGI. Trimming removed 6 bases from V and 3 bases from J, with 14 bases in between. CDR3 size: 14 residues. The CDR3 sequence is CASRDSSEDTEAFF. In DNA, the CDR3 is TGTGCCAGCAGGGACAGCTCAGAGGACACTGAAGCTTTCTTT.

The J gene is TRBJ1-3, the V gene TRBV5-1; tentatively, D is TRBD1 (5 bases). Germline CDR1 SGHRS, CDR2 YFSETQ. V was trimmed by 3 bases and J by 8 bases, leaving 9 bases between them. This CDR3 contains 12 residues. The CDR3 reads CASSYSGDTIYF. In nucleotides, the CDR3 is TGCGCCAGCAGCTACTCGGGGGACACCATATATTTT. The entire variable domain, with the rest obtained from reference TRBV5-1 and TRBJ1-3, is as follows: KAGVTQTPRYLIKTRGQQVTLSCSPISGHRSVSWYQQTPGQGLQFLFEYFSETQRNKGNFPGRFSGRQFSNSRSEMNVSTLELGDSALYLCASSYSGDTIYFGEGSWLTVV.

The CDR3 here is CASSWAGAVVEKLFF. In DNA, the CDR3 is TGTGCCAGCAGCTGGGCAGGGGCGGTTGTTGAAAAACTGTTTTTT. V gene TRBV5-4 combines with J gene TRBJ1-4; D is possibly TRBD1 (6 bases). The CDR3 extends over 15 amino acids. Germline V gene sequence: CDR1 SGHNT, CDR2 YYREEE (reference sequence). Trimming pared 3 bases from V and 7 bases from J, leaving 16 bases between.

The genes are TRBV5-1 and TRBJ2-5, with 9 bases fitting TRBD2. The CDR3 is 16 amino acids. The V and J ends lost 0 bases and 8 bases, in that order; junction bases with no gene match: 11. The germline V gene encodes CDR1 SGHRS and CDR2 YFSETQ. The CDR3 region has the DNA TGCGCCAGCAGCTTGGCCATGGGACTAGCAATGGCCACCCAGTACTTC. It is translated as CASSLAMGLAMATQYF.

The chain combines TRBV6-4 with TRBJ1-6; 7 bases match TRBD1. Germline CDR1 and CDR2: MRHNA and SNTAGT. This CDR3 has 15 residues. Trimming at V came to 4 bases and at J to 11 bases, leaving 11 bases not matched to a gene. The CDR3 here is CASSVGGEGQPPLHF. The CDR3 DNA sequence: TGTGCCAGCAGTGTCGGGGGAGAGGGACAGCCACCCCTCCACTTT.

This clone was seen more than once but under ten times. The chain couples TRBV6-1 to TRBJ1-1; the D gene is possibly TRBD1 (5 bases). The CDR3 runs to 13 residues. With 1 base removed from V and 7 bases from J, the gap between germline ends came to 10 bases. Germline loops: CDR1 MNHNS, CDR2 SASEGT. CDR3 amino acids: CASSEGGHLEAFF. DNA for the CDR3: TGTGCCAGCAGTGAAGGCGGACATCTTGAAGCTTTCTTT.

The chain employs TRBV5-4 and TRBJ2-7, with TRBD2 identical over 11 bases. The ends lost 0 bases at V and 1 base at J; junction bases unmatched: 6. The germline CDR1 and CDR2 sequences are SGHNT and YYREEE (reference sequence). The CDR3 totals 17 residues. CDR3 in DNA: TGTGCCAGCAGCTTGGTTCTAGCGGGGGGCCCGTCCTACGAGCAGTACTTC. Translation gives CASSLVLAGGPSYEQYF.

The V call is TRBV6-5, the J call TRBJ1-2; TRBD1 agrees at 8 bases. Looked up from germline, CDR1 is MNHEY and CDR2 is SVGAGI. V gave up 4 bases and J gave up 8 bases; unmatched junction bases: 9. The CDR3 has 14 residues. CDR3 residues: CASSSTGQGGGYTF. In nucleotides, the CDR3 is TGTGCCAGCAGTTCTACCGGACAGGGTGGCGGCTACACCTTC.

The rearrangement uses TRBV5-1 and TRBJ2-3; TRBD2 agrees at 7 bases. The CDR3 is 14 residues long. Germline V gene lookup returns CDR1 SGHRS and CDR2 YFSETQ. J was trimmed by 4 bases and V by 3 bases; bases with no gene match: 5. The CDR3 is CASSSTGGADTQYF. The DNA for the CDR3 is TGCGCCAGCAGCTCGACGGGAGGTGCAGATACGCAGTATTTT.

This chain connects TRBV25-1 to TRBJ1-2, with D possibly TRBD1 on 6 matching bases. The ends were cut back, 2 bases at V and 4 bases at J, with 14 bases in the middle. Looked up from germline, CDR1 is MGHDK and CDR2 is SYGVNS. This CDR3 has 15 amino acids. The CDR3 region is CASSEAGAFGYGYTF. The CDR3 bases are TGTGCCAGCAGTGAAGCGGGGGCGTTTGGCTATGGCTACACCTTC.

The chain has TRBV7-9 and TRBJ1-2; 8 nucleotides match TRBD1. J lost 4 bases, V lost 4 bases, and 5 bases had no gene match. The CDR3 spans 14 residues. The germline V gene has CDR1 SEHNR and CDR2 FQNEAQ (reference sequence). CDR3 coding DNA: TGTGCCAGCAGCTCACAACAGGGGGTCTATGGCTACACCTTC. Its translation: CASSSQQGVYGYTF. Filled out from reference TRBV7-9 and TRBJ1-2, the complete variable domain reads DTGVSQNPRHKITKRGQNVTFRCDPISEHNRLYWYRQTLGQGPEFLTYFQNEAQLEKSRLLSDRFSAERPKGSFSTLEIQRTEQGDSAMYLCASSSQQGVYGYTFGSGTRLTVV.

This clone was detected only once. The rearrangement joins TRBV6-1 to TRBJ1-5; possibly TRBD1 for D (6 bases). CDR1 and CDR2 from the germline V gene are MNHNS and SASEGT. Trimming removed 3 bases from V and 6 bases from J, with 12 bases in between. This CDR3 has 14 amino acids. Written as DNA, the CDR3 is TGTGCCAGCAGTGATTCGGGGGGCTTTCAGCCCCAGCATTTT. It encodes CASSDSGGFQPQHF.

This clone was seen only a few times. V usage is TRBV11-3 and J usage is TRBJ1-5; weak D call: TRBD1 (5 bases). With 5 bases removed from V and 7 bases from J, the gap between germline ends came to 18 bases. The CDR3 covers 15 residues. Per the germline V gene, CDR1 is SGHNT and CDR2 is YENEEA. In DNA, the CDR3 is TGTGCCAGCAGCCCCAGCGGGGCAGCCGGGCAGCCCCAGCATTTT. This codes for CASSPSGAAGQPQHF. Full variable domain (outside the CDR3, taken from reference TRBV11-3 and TRBJ1-5): EAGVVQSPRYKIIEKKQPVAFWCNPISGHNTLYWYLQNLGQGPELLIRYENEEAVDDSQLPKDRFSAERLKGVDSTLKIQPAELGDSAVYLCASSPSGAAGQPQHFGDGTRLSIL.

This clone was picked up one time. The chain links TRBV6-5 to TRBJ1-6, with 8 bases identical to TRBD1. Germline lookup yields CDR1 MNHEY and CDR2 SVGAGI. There are 15 residues in the CDR3. V lost 7 bases and J lost 6; bases outside the gene matches: 8. DNA of the CDR3: TGTGCCAGCAACTCCCAGGGGGCGGGTAATTCACCCCTCCACTTT. Its translation is CASNSQGAGNSPLHF.

This sequence joins TRBV30 and TRBJ2-1; possible D gene TRBD2, 7 bases. V was trimmed by 4 bases and J by 1 base, leaving 17 bases between them. The CDR3 extends over 16 amino acids. Looked up from germline, CDR1 is GTSNPN and CDR2 is SVGIG (reference sequence). Written as DNA, the CDR3 is TGTGCCTGGACTACATTCGGGGGGCCTTCCTACAATGAGCAGTTCTTC. The encoded protein is CAWTTFGGPSYNEQFF.

The gene calls are TRBV29-1 and TRBJ1-4; tentatively, D is TRBD1 (6 bases). Per germline, CDR1 SQVTM and CDR2 ANQGSEA. The CDR3 is 12 amino acids. Trimming shortened V by 6 bases and J by 5 bases, and 10 bases separated the two germline ends. CDR3 sequence: CSVRTENEKLFF. In DNA, the CDR3 is TGCAGCGTCAGGACAGAGAATGAAAAACTGTTTTTT.

The rearrangement links TRBV7-8 to TRBJ1-2; the D gene is possibly TRBD1 (6 bases). Trimming took 1 base from V and 4 from J, leaving 10 bases between them. Germline CDR1 SGHVS, CDR2 FQNEAQ. This CDR3 region has 14 residues. The CDR3 DNA is TGTGCCAGCAGCTTAGATACAGGGTTCTATGGCTACACCTTC. Protein: CASSLDTGFYGYTF.